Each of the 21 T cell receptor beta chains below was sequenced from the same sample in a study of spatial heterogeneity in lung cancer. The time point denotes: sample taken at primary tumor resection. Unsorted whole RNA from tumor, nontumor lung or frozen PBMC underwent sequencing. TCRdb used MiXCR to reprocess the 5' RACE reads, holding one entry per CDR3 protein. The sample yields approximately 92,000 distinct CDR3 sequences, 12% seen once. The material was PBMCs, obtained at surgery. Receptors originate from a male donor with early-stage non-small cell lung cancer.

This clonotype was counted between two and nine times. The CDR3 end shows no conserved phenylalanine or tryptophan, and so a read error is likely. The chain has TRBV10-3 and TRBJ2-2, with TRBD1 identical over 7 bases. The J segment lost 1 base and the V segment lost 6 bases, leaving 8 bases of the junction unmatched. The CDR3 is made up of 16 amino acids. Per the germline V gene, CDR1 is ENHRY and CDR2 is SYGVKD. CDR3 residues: CAISPQQGLNTGELFL. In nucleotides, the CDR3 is TGTGCCATCAGCCCCCAACAGGGGCTGAACACCGGGGAGCTGTTTTTG.

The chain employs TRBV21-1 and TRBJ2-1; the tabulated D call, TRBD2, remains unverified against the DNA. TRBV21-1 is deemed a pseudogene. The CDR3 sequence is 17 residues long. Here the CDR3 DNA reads TGTGCCAGCAGAAAATCCATCGGCGGGAGGGCCTCGAATGAGCAGTTCTTC. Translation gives CASRKSIGGRASNEQFF.

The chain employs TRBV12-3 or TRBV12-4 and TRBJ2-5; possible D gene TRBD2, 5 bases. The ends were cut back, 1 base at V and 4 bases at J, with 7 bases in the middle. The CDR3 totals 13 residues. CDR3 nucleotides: TGTGCCAGCAGTTTAGGAGGGCTAGAGACCCAGTACTTC. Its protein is CASSLGGLETQYF.

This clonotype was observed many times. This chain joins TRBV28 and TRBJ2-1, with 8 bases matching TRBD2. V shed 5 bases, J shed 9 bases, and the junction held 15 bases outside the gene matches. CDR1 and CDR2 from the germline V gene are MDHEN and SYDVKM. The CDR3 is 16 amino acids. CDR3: CASSGTSGGGYVEQFF. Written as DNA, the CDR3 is TGTGCCAGCAGTGGGACTAGTGGCGGGGGGTACGTTGAGCAGTTCTTC.

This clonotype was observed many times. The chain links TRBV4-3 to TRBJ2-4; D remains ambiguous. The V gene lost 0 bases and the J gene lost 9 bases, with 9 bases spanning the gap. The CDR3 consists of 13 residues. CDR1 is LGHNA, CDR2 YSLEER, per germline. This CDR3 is CASSQDLSGIQYF. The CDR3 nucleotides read TGCGCCAGCAGCCAAGACCTTTCGGGCATTCAGTACTTC.

The chain's CDR3 is CASSLDQRGVDEQFF. CDR3 coding DNA: TGTGCCAGCAGCTTAGACCAGCGGGGGGTGGATGAGCAGTTCTTC. This chain uses TRBV11-2 with TRBJ2-1; 9 positions match TRBD2. After removal of 0 bases from V and 8 bases from J, the junction contained 5 bases not matched to a gene. CDR1 and CDR2 (germline): SGHAT, FQNNGV. The CDR3 extends over 15 amino acids.

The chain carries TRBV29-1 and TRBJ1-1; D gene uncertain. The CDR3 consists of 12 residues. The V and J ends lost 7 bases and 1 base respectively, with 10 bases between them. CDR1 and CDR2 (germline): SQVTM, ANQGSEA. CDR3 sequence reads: CSGSRRNTEAFF. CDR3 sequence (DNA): TGCAGCGGTTCCCGCCGGAACACTGAAGCTTTCTTT.

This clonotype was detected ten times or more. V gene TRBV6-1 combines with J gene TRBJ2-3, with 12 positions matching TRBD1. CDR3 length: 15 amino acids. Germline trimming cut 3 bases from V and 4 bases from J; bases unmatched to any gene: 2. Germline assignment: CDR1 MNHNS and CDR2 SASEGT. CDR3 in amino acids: CASSDGTGGADTQYF. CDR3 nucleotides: TGTGCCAGCAGTGACGGGACAGGGGGCGCAGATACGCAGTATTTT.

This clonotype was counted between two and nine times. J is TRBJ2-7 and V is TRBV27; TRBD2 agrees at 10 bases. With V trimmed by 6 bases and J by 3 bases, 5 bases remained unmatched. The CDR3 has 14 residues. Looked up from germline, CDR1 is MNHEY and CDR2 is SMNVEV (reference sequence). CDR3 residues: CASRDSGRLYEQYF. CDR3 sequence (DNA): TGTGCCAGCAGAGATAGCGGGAGGCTCTACGAGCAGTACTTC.

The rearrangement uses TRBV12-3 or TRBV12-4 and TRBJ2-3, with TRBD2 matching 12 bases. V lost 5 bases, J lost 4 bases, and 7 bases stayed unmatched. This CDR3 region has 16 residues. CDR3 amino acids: CASSLTSGRRADTQYF. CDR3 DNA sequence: TGTGCCAGCAGTCTTACTAGCGGGAGGAGGGCAGATACGCAGTATTTT.

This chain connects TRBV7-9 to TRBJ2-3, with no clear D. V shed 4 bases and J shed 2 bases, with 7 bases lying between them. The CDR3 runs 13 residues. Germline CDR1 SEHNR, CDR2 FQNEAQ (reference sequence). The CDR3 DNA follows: TGTGCCAGCAGCTCCGTCATCACAGATACGCAGTATTTT. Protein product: CASSSVITDTQYF.

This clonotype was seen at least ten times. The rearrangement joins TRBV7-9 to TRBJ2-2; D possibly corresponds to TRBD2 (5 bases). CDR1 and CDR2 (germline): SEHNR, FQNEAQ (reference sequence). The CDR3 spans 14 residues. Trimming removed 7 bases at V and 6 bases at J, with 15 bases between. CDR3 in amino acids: CASTLASRAGELFF. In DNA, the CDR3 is TGTGCCAGCACCCTTGCTAGCCGGGCCGGGGAGCTGTTTTTT. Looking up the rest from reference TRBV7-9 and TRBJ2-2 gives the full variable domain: DTGVSQNPRHKITKRGQNVTFRCDPISEHNRLYWYRQTLGQGPEFLTYFQNEAQLEKSRLLSDRFSAERPKGSFSTLEIQRTEQGDSAMYLCASTLASRAGELFFGEGSRLTVL.

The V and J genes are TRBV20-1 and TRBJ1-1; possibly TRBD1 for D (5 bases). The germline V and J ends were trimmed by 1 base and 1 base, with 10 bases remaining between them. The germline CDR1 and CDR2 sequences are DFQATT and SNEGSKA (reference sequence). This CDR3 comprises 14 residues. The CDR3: CSARGRQRNTEAFF. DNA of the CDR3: TGCAGTGCTAGAGGTCGACAGAGGAACACTGAAGCTTTCTTT.

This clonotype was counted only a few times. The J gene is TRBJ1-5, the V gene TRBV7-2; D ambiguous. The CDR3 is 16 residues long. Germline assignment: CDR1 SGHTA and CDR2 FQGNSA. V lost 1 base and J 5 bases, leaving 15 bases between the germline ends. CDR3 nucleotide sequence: TGTGCCAGCAGCTTAGTGACACAAGTTCCCTATCAGCCCCAGCATTTT. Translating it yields CASSLVTQVPYQPQHF.

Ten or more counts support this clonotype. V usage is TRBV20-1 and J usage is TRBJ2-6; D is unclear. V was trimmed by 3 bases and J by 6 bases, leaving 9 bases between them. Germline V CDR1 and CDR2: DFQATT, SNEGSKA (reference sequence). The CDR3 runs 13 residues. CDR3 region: CSARRLEANVLTF. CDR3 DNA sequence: TGCAGTGCTAGGAGGCTGGAGGCCAACGTCCTGACTTTC.

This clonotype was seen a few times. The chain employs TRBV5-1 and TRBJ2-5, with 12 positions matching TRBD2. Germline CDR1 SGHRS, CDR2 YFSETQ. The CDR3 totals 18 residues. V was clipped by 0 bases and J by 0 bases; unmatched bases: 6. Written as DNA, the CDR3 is TGCGCCAGCAGCTTGGGATTCGGGACTAGCGGGTACCAAGAGACCCAGTACTTC. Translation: CASSLGFGTSGYQETQYF.

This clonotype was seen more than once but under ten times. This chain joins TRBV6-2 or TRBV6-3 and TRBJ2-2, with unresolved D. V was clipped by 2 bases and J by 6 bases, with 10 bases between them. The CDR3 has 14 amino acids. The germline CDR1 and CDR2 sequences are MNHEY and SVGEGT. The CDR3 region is CASSYLNPSGELFF. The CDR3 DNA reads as TGTGCCAGCAGTTACCTGAATCCTTCCGGGGAGCTGTTTTTT.

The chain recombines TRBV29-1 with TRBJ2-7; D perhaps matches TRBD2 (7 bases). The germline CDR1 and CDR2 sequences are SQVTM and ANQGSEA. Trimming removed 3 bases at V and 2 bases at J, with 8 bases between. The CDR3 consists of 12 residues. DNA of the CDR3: TGCAGCGTTGAGCGGGGGCCCTACGAGCAGTACTTC. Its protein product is CSVERGPYEQYF.

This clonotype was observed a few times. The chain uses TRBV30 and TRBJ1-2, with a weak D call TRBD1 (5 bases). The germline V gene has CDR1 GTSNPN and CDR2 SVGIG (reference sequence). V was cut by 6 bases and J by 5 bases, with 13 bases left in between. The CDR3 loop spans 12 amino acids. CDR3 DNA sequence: TGTGCCTGTACCGGGACGGTATATGGCTACACCTTC. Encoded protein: CACTGTVYGYTF.

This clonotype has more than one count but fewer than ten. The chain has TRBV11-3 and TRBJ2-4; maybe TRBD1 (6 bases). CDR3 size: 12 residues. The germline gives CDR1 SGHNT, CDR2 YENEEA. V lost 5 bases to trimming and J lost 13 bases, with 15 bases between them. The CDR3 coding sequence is TGTGCCAGCAGCATGGACAGATCCCAACAGTACTTC. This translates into CASSMDRSQQYF.

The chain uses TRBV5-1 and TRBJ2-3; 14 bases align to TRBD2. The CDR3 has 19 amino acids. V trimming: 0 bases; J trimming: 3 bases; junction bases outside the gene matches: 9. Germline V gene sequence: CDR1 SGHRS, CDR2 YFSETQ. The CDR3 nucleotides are TGCGCCAGCAGCTTGGGAGGCGGGACTAGCGGGAGTAGAACAGATACGCAGTATTTT. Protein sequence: CASSLGGGTSGSRTDTQYF. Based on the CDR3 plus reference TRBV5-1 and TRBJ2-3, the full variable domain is KAGVTQTPRYLIKTRGQQVTLSCSPISGHRSVSWYQQTPGQGLQFLFEYFSETQRNKGNFPGRFSGRQFSNSRSEMNVSTLELGDSALYLCASSLGGGTSGSRTDTQYFGPGTRLTVL.